The 25 T cell receptor beta chains in this list originate from one sample, sequenced in a study of response to subunit inactivated influenza vaccine. MiXCR, applied by TCRdb to the RT-PCR reads, yields one record per CDR3 protein. The data show hundreds of thousands of distinct CDR3 sequences, about 8% seen once. The sequencing here drew on PBMCs from blood, taken 23 to 25 months after vaccination. The receptors were sampled from a man aged 50 to 69 who received an inactivated influenza vaccine.

The chain joins TRBV30 to TRBJ2-7, with D unresolved. Germline V lookup: CDR1 GTSNPN, CDR2 SVGIG (reference sequence). The CDR3 length is 13 residues. Trimming took off 1 base at V and 3 bases at J, with 10 bases between the two ends. The CDR3 DNA reads TGTGCCTGGAGTGGATTGTATAACTACGAGCAGTACTTC. Residues: CAWSGLYNYEQYF.

This chain links TRBV5-1 with TRBJ1-1, with a possible D match to TRBD1 (5 bases). There are 16 residues in the CDR3. CDR1 is SGHRS, CDR2 YFSETQ, per germline. V lost 1 base and J 1 base, leaving 14 bases between the germline ends. The CDR3 DNA is TGCGCCAGCAGCTTGCGCCCGGCAGGGCGGAACACTGAAGCTTTCTTT. This sequence encodes CASSLRPAGRNTEAFF.

This clonotype was seen ten or more times. The chain uses TRBV4-2 and TRBJ1-1; no clear D gene. Germline V gene lookup returns CDR1 LGHNA and CDR2 YNFKEQ. The length of the CDR3 is 13 residues. Deletions cut 0 bases from V and 10 bases from J, with 12 bases between. The CDR3 DNA is TGTGCCAGCAGCCAAGAGGAACCTACCGGAGCTTTCTTT. Residues: CASSQEEPTGAFF.

In its sample, this clonotype was seen many times. The chain uses TRBV20-1 and TRBJ2-3; D tentatively reads TRBD1 or TRBD2 (5 bases each). This CDR3 has 15 amino acids. CDR1 DFQATT and CDR2 SNEGSKA come from the germline V gene (reference sequence). The CDR3 nucleotides read TGCAGGGGTTCCGAGGGGAGCTTCCAACCAGATACGCAGTATTTT. Its protein is CRGSEGSFQPDTQYF.

This clonotype was counted ten times or more. The V call is TRBV15, the J call TRBJ1-5; the D gene is possibly TRBD1 (6 bases). With 4 bases removed from V and 11 bases from J, the gap between germline ends came to 21 bases. The germline gives CDR1 LNHNV, CDR2 YYDKDF (reference sequence). This CDR3 has 15 amino acids. The CDR3 coding sequence is TGTGCCACCAGCAACACCGGGACACCGGGTTGGGCCCAGCATTTT. Encoded protein: CATSNTGTPGWAQHF.

Points on this clonotype: Possible read error: a much larger clone is one base away. The V gene is TRBV7-6, the J gene TRBJ2-1, with 7 bases identical to TRBD1. J was trimmed by 3 bases and V by 5 bases; bases with no gene match: 10. Germline CDR1 and CDR2: SGHVS and FNYEAQ. This CDR3 comprises 16 residues. CDR3 amino acids: CASSRSRQGFYNEQFF. For the CDR3, the DNA is TGTGCCAGCAGCCGAAGCCGACAGGGCTTCTACAATGAGCAGTTCTTC.

The V and J genes are TRBV4-2 and TRBJ1-1; tentatively, D is TRBD1 (5 bases). CDR3 length equals 15 residues. With 4 bases removed from V and 1 base from J, the gap between germline ends came to 13 bases. Germline V gene lookup returns CDR1 LGHNA and CDR2 YNFKEQ. The CDR3, as DNA: TGTGCCAGCAGCCCCAATAAGAGGGGGAACACTGAAGCTTTCTTT. Translating gives CASSPNKRGNTEAFF.

This clonotype was counted many times. V is TRBV6-2 or TRBV6-3 and J is TRBJ2-1, with D possibly matching TRBD2 (6 bases). V lost 6 bases and J lost 5, with 11 bases in between. There are 13 residues in the CDR3. Germline CDR1 is MNHEY and CDR2 is SVGEGT. CDR3 nucleotides: TGTGCCAGCAGCTCCCGGAGGGACAATGAGCAGTTCTTC. Protein: CASSSRRDNEQFF.

Notes on this clonotype: At one end the junction does not follow the germline gene, possibly because of a read error. The J gene is TRBJ2-5, the V gene TRBV7-7; possible D gene TRBD2, 6 bases. The CDR3 covers 13 residues. Germline V CDR1 and CDR2: SSHAT, FNYEAQ (reference sequence). The CDR3 DNA reads TGTGCTAGCACACCTAGCGTGGGAGAGACCCAGTACTTC. Translated: CASTPSVGETQYF.

This clonotype was counted a few times. The chain carries TRBV7-9 and TRBJ1-3; possible D gene TRBD1, 5 bases. V lost 8 bases, J lost 3 bases, and 14 bases lay in between. CDR1 and CDR2 (germline): SEHNR, FQNEAQ (reference sequence). CDR3 length equals 14 residues. CDR3 in amino acids: CASPRGMDGNTIYF. CDR3 in DNA: TGTGCCAGCCCACGGGGGATGGATGGAAACACCATATATTTT.

This clonotype appeared a few times. V gene TRBV20-1 combines with J gene TRBJ2-1; 12 bases line up with TRBD2. The CDR3 contains 13 residues. The germline CDR1 and CDR2 sequences are DFQATT and SNEGSKA (reference sequence). The trim removed 7 bases at V and 7 bases at J, leaving 5 bases unmatched. The CDR3 DNA is TGCAGTGGGCCTAGCGGGAGGGTTAATGAGCAGTTCTTC. It codes for CSGPSGRVNEQFF.

This clonotype was seen a handful of times. The chain uses TRBV4-2 and TRBJ1-1; TRBD1 aligns across 9 bases. Trimming removed 3 bases from V and 2 bases from J; junction bases left unmatched: 16. The CDR3 runs to 19 residues. Germline V gene sequence: CDR1 LGHNA, CDR2 YNFKEQ. CDR3 sequence (DNA): TGTGCCAGCAGCCAGGACAGGGGACGGACAGGGGACTCAAACACTGAAGCTTTCTTT. Protein sequence: CASSQDRGRTGDSNTEAFF.

A few counts support this clonotype. The V and J genes are TRBV14 and TRBJ2-7; 8 bases are a match to TRBD1. The V segment lost 4 bases and the J segment 0 bases; nucleotides outside the gene matches: 8. The CDR3 is 16 amino acids. Germline loops: CDR1 SGHDN, CDR2 FVKESK. This CDR3 reads CASSPDRGRFSYEQYF. The CDR3 coding sequence is TGTGCCAGCAGCCCCGACAGGGGAAGGTTCTCCTACGAGCAGTACTTC.

Ten or more counts support this clonotype. J is TRBJ2-7 and V is TRBV6-6, with 13 bases aligning to TRBD2. From germline, CDR1 is MNHNY and CDR2 SVGAGI (reference sequence). Losses at the gene ends were 6 bases for V and 5 bases for J; bases not matched to a gene: 1. The CDR3 spans 13 residues. The CDR3 coding sequence is TGTGCCAGCAGAGGACTAGCGGGAGACGAGCAGTACTTC. Its translation is CASRGLAGDEQYF.

The chain couples TRBV10-3 to TRBJ1-1; TRBD1 matches at 8 bases. The ends lost 6 bases at V and 6 bases at J; junction bases unmatched: 9. The CDR3 extends over 14 amino acids. The germline CDR1 and CDR2 sequences are ENHRY and SYGVKD. CDR3 amino acids: CAISPQGAISEAFF. Written as DNA, the CDR3 is TGTGCCATCAGCCCCCAGGGGGCTATATCTGAAGCTTTCTTT.

The chain is built from TRBV9 and TRBJ2-1; maybe TRBD1 (5 bases). The CDR3 sequence is 14 residues long. V lost 0 bases to trimming and J lost 7 bases, with 11 bases between them. The germline CDR1 and CDR2 sequences are SGDLS and YYNGEE. DNA for the CDR3: TGTGCCAGCAGCGTAGAAAATAAGGGGAATGAGCAGTTCTTC. Translated, it gives CASSVENKGNEQFF.

This clonotype was found many times. V is TRBV7-2 and J is TRBJ2-7; possible D gene TRBD2, 5 bases. Germline V gene lookup returns CDR1 SGHTA and CDR2 FQGNSA. CDR3 length: 13 amino acids. The V and J ends lost 5 bases and 7 bases respectively, with 15 bases between them. The chain's CDR3 is CASSTRARVEQYF. The CDR3 nucleotides are TGTGCCAGCAGCACCCGCGCGAGGGTAGAGCAGTACTTC.

This clonotype was counted at least ten times. The rearrangement links TRBV20-1 to TRBJ2-4; 7 bases fit TRBD2. The germline V gene encodes CDR1 DFQATT and CDR2 SNEGSKA (reference sequence). This CDR3 contains 17 residues. J lost 7 bases, V lost 5 bases, and 20 bases had no gene match. CDR3 DNA sequence: TGCAGTGCTTCTTGGGGGACTGGCGGGAGCCACCCGAACATTCAGTACTTC. Translating it yields CSASWGTGGSHPNIQYF.

The chain employs TRBV20-1 and TRBJ2-7; 11 bases are a match to TRBD2. In germline, CDR1 is DFQATT, CDR2 SNEGSKA (reference sequence). The CDR3 covers 13 residues. Trimming cost V 5 bases and J 2 bases; bases outside gene matches: 2. The CDR3: CSASSGGTYEQYF. For the CDR3, the DNA is TGCAGTGCTTCTAGCGGGGGGACCTACGAGCAGTACTTC.

This clonotype occurred many times. The chain recombines TRBV7-2 with TRBJ2-2, with unresolved D. Germline V gene lookup returns CDR1 SGHTA and CDR2 FQGNSA. V lost 0 bases to trimming and J lost 0 bases, with 2 bases between them. The CDR3 has 14 residues. The CDR3 region has the DNA TGTGCCAGCAGCTTAGCACCGAACACCGGGGAGCTGTTTTTT. Translated: CASSLAPNTGELFF.

The genes are TRBV18 and TRBJ2-5; weak D call: TRBD1 (6 bases). This CDR3 has 16 amino acids. Trimming shortened V by 2 bases and J by 0 bases, and 13 bases separated the two germline ends. Germline assignment: CDR1 KGHSH and CDR2 LQKENI. CDR3 in amino acids: CASSPIGQQYQETQYF. In DNA, the CDR3 is TGTGCCAGCTCACCAATAGGACAGCAGTACCAAGAGACCCAGTACTTC.

This clonotype was observed a handful of times. The rearrangement uses TRBV7-2 and TRBJ1-6; weak D call: TRBD1 (6 bases). The CDR3 runs 14 residues. Between the trimmed V and J ends, which lost 3 bases and 7 bases, there was a span of 10 bases. Looked up from germline, CDR1 is SGHTA and CDR2 is FQGNSA. The DNA for the CDR3 is TGTGCCAGCAGCTTTCAGGGGAGGAATTCACCCCTCCACTTT. It translates to CASSFQGRNSPLHF.

The table lists this clonotype with many counts. The gene calls are TRBV12-3 or TRBV12-4 and TRBJ2-5; D uncertain. Trimming stripped 1 base from V and 5 bases from J, with 5 bases between. The CDR3 loop spans 12 amino acids. DNA for the CDR3: TGTGCCAGCAGTTTAGAACCTGAGACCCAGTACTTC. It encodes CASSLEPETQYF.

The rearrangement joins TRBV6-1 to TRBJ2-3, with TRBD2 matching 10 bases. Germline CDR1 reads MNHNS; CDR2 reads SASEGT. The CDR3 extends over 15 amino acids. After removal of 10 bases from V and 7 bases from J, the junction contained 14 bases not matched to a gene. The CDR3 nucleotides are TGTGCCACCCATAGAAGCGGGGGGGAGTCGAATACGCAGTATTTT. Amino acid sequence: CATHRSGGESNTQYF.

This chain joins TRBV20-1 and TRBJ1-1; possibly TRBD1 for D (6 bases). CDR3 length: 12 residues. Per the germline V gene, CDR1 is DFQATT and CDR2 is SNEGSKA (reference sequence). Between the trimmed V and J ends, which lost 3 bases and 6 bases, there was a span of 11 bases. The CDR3 region is CSASGGHPEAFF. CDR3 DNA sequence: TGCAGTGCTAGTGGGGGACACCCTGAAGCTTTCTTT.